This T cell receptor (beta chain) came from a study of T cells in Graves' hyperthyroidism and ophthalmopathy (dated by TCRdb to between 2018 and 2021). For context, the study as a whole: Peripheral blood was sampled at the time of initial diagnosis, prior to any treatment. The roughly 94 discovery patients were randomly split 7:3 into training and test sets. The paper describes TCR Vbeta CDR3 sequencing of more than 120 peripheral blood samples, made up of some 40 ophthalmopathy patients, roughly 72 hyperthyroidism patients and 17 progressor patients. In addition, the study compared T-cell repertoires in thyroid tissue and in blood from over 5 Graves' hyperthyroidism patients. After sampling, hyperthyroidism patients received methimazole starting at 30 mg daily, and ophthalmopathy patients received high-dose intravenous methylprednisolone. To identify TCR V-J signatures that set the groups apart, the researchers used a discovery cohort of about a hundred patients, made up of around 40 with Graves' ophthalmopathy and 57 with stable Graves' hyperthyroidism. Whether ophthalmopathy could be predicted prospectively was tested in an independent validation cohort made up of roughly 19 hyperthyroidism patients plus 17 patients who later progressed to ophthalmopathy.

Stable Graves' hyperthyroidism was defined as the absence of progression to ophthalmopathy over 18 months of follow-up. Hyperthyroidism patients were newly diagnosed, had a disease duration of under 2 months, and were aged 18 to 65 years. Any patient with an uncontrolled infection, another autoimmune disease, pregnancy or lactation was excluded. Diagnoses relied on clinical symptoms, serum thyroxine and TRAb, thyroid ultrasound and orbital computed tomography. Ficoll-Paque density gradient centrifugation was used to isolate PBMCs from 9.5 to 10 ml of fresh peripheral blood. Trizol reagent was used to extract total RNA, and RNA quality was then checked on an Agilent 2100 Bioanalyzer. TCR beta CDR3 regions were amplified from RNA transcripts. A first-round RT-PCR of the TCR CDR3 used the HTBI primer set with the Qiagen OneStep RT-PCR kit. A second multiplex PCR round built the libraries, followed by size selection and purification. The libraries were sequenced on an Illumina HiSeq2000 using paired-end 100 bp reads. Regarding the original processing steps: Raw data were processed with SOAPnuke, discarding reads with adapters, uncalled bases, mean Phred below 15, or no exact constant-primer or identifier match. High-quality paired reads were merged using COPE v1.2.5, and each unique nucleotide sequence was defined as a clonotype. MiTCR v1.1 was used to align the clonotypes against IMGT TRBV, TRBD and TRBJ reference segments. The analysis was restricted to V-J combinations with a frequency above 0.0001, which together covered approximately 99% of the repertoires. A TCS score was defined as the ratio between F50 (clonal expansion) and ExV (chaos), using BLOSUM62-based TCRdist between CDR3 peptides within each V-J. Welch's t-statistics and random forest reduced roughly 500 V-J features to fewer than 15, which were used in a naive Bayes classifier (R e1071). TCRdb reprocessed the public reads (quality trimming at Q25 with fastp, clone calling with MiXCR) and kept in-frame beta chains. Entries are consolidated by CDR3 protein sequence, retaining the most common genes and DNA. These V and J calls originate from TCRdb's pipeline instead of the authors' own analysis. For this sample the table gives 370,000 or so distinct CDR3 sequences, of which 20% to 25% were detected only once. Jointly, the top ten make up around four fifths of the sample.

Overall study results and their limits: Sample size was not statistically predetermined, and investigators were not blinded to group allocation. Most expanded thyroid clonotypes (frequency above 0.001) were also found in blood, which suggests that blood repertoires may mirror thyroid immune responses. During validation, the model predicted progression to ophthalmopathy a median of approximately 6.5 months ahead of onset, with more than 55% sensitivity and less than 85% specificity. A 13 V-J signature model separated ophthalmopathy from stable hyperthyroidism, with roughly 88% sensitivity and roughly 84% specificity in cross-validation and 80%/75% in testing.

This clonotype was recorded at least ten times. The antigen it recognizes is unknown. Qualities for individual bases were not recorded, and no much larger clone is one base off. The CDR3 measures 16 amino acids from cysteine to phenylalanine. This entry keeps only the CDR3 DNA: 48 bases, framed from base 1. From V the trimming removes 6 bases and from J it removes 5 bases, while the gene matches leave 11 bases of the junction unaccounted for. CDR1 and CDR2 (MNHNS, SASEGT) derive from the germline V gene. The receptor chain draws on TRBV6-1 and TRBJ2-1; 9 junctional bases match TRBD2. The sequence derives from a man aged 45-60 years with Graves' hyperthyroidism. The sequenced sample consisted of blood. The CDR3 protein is CASRTLSGGHNNEQFF. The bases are TGTGCCAGCAGGACCCTTAGCGGGGGCCATAACAATGAGCAGTTCTTC.